This is a list of T cell receptor beta chains from one sample in a study of molecular identifiers for immune sequencing clone quantification. TCRdb used MiXCR to reprocess the PCR reads, holding one entry per CDR3 protein. In the table there are over 600,000 distinct CDR3 sequences, about 20% of which are singletons. Sequenced input: naive CD8+ T cells from blood, with Jurkat cell RNA spiked in. These receptors all stem from a human donor in good health. Some libraries in this study had Jurkat cell RNA spiked in. CDR3s include the opening cysteine and the closing phenylalanine or tryptophan. Each record gives: J gene, V gene, CDR3 protein.

>TRBJ2-7|TRBV12-3/TRBV12-4
CASSQTWTAFSYEQYF
>TRBJ2-7|TRBV5-1
CASSLAPTAGVVYEQYF
>TRBJ2-7|TRBV19
CASSKASGHSYEQYF
>TRBJ2-1|TRBV4-3
CASSQGSNNEQFF
>TRBJ2-3|TRBV4-3
CASSQVTGADTQYF
>TRBJ1-2|TRBV27
CASSLHAVPFNYGYTF
>TRBJ1-1|TRBV6-5
CASSYSKDSWVWTEAFF
>TRBJ2-1|TRBV29-1
CSVDGRGSYNEQFF
>TRBJ2-3|TRBV7-2
CASSPREVDTQYF
>TRBJ1-5|TRBV5-6
CASSLGQGAQHF
>TRBJ1-2|TRBV9
CASSAFPSSGQMRYGYTF
>TRBJ2-3|TRBV30
CAWSTISYTDTQYF
>TRBJ2-3|TRBV7-9
CASSLATASGSTDTQYF
>TRBJ2-7|TRBV2
CASTSGTARF
>TRBJ1-2|TRBV2
CAIRDGGGGYTF
>TRBJ2-2|TRBV2
CASSEALRFVGGPTGELFF
>TRBJ2-7|TRBV7-2
CASSFEFGQYF
>TRBJ2-7|TRBV27
CASSFAAGPLYEQYF
>TRBJ2-7|TRBV27
CASMSAVRIGGSYEQYF
>TRBJ2-2|TRBV14
CASSWQSPNTGELFF
>TRBJ1-2|TRBV7-9
CASSSSQDSFNYGYTF
>TRBJ2-2|TRBV4-3
CASSQQPSSGRFTGELFF
>TRBJ2-3|TRBV7-9
CASSFGLAVTDTQYF
>TRBJ2-7|TRBV4-3
CASSQVWWQGPYEQYF
>TRBJ2-4|TRBV23-1
CASSHATRLAGPANIQYF
>TRBJ2-3|TRBV28
CASSLRGPRRTDTQYF
>TRBJ2-1|TRBV19
CASSRDRNNEQFF
>TRBJ2-2|TRBV12-3/TRBV12-4
CASSPYGTLGELFF
>TRBJ2-7|TRBV19
CASSMTTGWVEQYF
>TRBJ2-7|TRBV6-5
CASSPRGMGEQYF
>TRBJ2-1|TRBV29-1
CSVRGLAGAYNEQFF
>TRBJ1-4|TRBV9
CASSVARGGTEDEKLFF
>TRBJ2-1|TRBV4-3
CASSQDRSTGVNEQFF
>TRBJ1-3|TRBV6-5
CASSYGQGFSGNTIYF
>TRBJ2-5|TRBV28
CASSFVFQRKGQETQYF
>TRBJ1-1|TRBV6-5
CASRITRDTEAFF
>TRBJ2-5|TRBV20-1
CSASSGATQETQYF
>TRBJ2-1|TRBV5-1
CASSLHTSSYNEQFF
>TRBJ2-2|TRBV11-2
CASSLAWEALGTGELFF
>TRBJ2-3|TRBV9
CASSVGPPTSGGTDTQYF
>TRBJ2-7|TRBV2
CASRTLGTGDEQYF
>TRBJ2-1|TRBV6-5
CASSYSGSSGRNEQFF